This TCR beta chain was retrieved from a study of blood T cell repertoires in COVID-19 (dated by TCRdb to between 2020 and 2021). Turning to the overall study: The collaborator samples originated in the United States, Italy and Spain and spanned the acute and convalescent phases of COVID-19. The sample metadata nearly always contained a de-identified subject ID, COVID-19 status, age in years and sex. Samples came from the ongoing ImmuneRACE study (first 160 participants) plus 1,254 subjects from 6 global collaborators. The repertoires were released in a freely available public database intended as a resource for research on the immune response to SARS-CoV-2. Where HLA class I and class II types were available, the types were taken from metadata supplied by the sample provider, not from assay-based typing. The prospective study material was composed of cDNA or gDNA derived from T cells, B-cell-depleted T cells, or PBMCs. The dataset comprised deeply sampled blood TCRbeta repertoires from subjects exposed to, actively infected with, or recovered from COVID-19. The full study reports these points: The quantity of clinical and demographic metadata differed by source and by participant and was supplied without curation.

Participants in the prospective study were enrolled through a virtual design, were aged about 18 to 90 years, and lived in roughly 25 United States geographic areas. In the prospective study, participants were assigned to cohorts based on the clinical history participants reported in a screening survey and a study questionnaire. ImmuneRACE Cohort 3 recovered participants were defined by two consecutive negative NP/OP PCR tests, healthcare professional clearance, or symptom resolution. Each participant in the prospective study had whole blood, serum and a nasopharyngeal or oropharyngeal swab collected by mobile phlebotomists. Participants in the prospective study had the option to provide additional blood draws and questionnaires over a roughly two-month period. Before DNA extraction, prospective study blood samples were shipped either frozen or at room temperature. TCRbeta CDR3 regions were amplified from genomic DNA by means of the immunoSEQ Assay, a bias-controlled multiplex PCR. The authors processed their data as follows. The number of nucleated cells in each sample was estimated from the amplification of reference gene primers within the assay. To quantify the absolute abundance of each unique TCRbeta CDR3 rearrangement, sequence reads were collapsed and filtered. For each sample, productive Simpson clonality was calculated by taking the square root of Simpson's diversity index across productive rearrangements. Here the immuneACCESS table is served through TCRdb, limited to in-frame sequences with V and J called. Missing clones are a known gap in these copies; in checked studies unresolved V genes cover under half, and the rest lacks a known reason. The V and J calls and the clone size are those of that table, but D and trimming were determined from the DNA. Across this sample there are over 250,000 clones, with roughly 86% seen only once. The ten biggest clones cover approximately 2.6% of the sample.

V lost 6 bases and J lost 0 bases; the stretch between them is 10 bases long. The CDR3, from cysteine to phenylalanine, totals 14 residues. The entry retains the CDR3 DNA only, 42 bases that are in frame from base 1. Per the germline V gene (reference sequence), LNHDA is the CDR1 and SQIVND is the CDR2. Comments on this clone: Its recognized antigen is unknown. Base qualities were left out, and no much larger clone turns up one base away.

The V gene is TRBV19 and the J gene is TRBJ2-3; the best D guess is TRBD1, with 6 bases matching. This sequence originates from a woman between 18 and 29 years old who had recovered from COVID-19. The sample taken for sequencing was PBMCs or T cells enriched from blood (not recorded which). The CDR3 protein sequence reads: CASSSQGSTDTQYF. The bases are TGTGCCAGTAGCTCACAGGGAAGCACAGATACGCAGTATTTT.